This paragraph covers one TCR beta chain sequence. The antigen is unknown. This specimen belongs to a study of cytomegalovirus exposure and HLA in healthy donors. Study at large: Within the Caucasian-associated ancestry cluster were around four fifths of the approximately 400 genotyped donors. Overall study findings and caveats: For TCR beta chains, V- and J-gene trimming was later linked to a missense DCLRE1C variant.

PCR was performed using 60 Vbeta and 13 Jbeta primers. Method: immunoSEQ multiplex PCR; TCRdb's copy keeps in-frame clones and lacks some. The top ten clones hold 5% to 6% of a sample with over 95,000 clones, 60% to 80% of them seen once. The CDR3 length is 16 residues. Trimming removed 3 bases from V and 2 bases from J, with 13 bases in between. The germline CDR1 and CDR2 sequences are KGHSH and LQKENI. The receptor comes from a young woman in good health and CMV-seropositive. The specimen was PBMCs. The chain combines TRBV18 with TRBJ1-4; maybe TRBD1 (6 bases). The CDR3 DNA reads TGTGCCAGCTCACCGCTTACAGGGTCCACTAATGAAAAACTGTTTTTT. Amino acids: CASSPLTGSTNEKLFF.